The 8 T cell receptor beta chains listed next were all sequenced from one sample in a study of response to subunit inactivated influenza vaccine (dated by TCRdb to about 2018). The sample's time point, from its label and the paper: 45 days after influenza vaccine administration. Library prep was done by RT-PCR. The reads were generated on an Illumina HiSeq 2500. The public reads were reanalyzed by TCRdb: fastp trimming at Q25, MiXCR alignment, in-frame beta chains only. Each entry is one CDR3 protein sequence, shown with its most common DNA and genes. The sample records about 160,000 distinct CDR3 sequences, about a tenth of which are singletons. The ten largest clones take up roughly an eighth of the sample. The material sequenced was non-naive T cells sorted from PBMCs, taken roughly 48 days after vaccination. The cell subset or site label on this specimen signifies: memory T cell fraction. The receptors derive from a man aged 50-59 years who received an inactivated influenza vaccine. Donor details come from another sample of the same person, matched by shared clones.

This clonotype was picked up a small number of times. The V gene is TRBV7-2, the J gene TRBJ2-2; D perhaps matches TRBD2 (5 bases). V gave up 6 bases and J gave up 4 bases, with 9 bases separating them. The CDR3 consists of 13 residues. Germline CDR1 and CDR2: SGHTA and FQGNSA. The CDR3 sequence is CASRLTSTGELFF. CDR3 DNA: TGTGCCAGCAGGTTAACTAGCACCGGGGAGCTGTTTTTT.

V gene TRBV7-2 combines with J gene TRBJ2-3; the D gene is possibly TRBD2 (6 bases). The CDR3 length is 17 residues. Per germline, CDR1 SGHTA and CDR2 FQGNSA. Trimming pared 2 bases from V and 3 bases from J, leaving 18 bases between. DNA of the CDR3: TGTGCCAGCAGCTTACAAGGCGGGGCCCTCGGGACAGATACGCAGTATTTT. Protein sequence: CASSLQGGALGTDTQYF.

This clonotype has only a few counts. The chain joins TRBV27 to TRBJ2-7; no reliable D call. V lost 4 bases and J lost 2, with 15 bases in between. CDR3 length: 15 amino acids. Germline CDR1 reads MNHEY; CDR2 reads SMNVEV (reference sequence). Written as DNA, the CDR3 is TGTGCCAGCAGTTCTCTAGACACATTCACCTACGAGCAGTACTTC. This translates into CASSSLDTFTYEQYF.

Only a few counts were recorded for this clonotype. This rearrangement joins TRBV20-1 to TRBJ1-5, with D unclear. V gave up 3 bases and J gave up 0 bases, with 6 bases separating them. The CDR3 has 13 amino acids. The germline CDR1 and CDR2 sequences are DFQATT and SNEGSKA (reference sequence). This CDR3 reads CSARSYSNQPQHF. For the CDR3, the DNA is TGCAGTGCTAGGAGTTATAGCAATCAGCCCCAGCATTTT.

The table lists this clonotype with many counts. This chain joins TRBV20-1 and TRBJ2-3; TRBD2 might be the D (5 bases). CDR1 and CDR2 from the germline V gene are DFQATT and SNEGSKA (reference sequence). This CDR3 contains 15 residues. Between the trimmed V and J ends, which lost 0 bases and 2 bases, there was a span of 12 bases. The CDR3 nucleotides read TGCAGTGCTAGAGATTGGGGAGCAATCACAGATACGCAGTATTTT. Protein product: CSARDWGAITDTQYF.

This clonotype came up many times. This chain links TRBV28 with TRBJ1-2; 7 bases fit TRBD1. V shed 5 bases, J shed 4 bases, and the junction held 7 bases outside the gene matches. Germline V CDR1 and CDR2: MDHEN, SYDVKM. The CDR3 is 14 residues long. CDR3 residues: CASSKGTVGYGYTF. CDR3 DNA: TGTGCCAGCAGTAAAGGGACAGTTGGCTATGGCTACACCTTC.

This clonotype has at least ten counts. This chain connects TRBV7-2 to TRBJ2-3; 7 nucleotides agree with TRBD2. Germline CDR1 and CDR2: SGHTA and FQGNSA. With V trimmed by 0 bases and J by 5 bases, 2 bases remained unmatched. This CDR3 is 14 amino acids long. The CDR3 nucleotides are TGTGCCAGCAGCTTAGCCGGGGGGTTAGATACGCAGTATTTT. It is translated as CASSLAGGLDTQYF.

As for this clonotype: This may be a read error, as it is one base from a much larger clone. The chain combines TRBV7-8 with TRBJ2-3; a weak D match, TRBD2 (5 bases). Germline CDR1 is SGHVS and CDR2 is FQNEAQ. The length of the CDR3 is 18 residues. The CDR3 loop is CASSLAGIGLSTTNTQYF. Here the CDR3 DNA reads TGTGCCAGCAGCTTAGCGGGTATTGGACTGTCGACCACAAATACGCAGTATTTT.